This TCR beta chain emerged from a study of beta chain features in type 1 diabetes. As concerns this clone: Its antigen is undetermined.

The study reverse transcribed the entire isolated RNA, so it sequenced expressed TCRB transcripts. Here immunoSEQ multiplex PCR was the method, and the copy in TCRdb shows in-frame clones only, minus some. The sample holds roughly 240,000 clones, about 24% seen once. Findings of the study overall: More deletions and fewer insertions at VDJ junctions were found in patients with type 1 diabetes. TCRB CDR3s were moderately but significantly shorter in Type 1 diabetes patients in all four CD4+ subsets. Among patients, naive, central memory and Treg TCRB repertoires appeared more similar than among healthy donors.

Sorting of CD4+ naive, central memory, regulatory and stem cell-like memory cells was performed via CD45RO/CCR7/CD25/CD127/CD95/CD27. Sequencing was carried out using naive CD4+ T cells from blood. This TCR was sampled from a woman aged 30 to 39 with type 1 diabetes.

The CDR3 is CAWSVLRALGGTGELFF. CDR3 in DNA: TGTGCCTGGAGTGTACTAAGGGCCCTGGGGGGTACCGGGGAGCTGTTTTTT. The chain is built from TRBV30 and TRBJ2-2, with D possibly matching TRBD2 (6 bases). Germline V gene data show CDR1 as GTSNPN and CDR2 as SVGIG (reference sequence). The CDR3 runs to 17 residues. V was pared by 0 bases and J by 5 bases, with 19 bases between.